This T cell receptor (beta chain) emerged from a study of shared clonotypes between healthy human individuals. On this clone itself: Its antigen remains unknown.

Per germline, CDR1 SGHKS and CDR2 YYEKEE (reference sequence). V was shortened by 1 base and J by 9 bases, with 8 bases between the two germline ends. The CDR3 loop spans 12 amino acids. Study-level points and caveats: Read depth was anticipated to influence clonotype sharing among donors. A reduction in generation probabilities was seen for non-shared clonotypes relative to those shared by all four donors.

This table comes from immunoSEQ multiplex PCR, and its TCRdb copy is limited to in-frame clones, with some not included. The sample yields about 1,800,000 clones, less than 95% seen once. CD45RO-negative, CCR7-positively selected cells formed the naive CD8 fraction, excluding terminally differentiated effector memory CD45RA+ cells. This TCR was recovered from a man younger than 30 in good health. Specimen: naive CD8+ T cells sorted from blood. This chain connects TRBV5-5 to TRBJ2-1; weak D call: TRBD1 (5 bases). The CDR3 loop reads CASSLYGAEQFF. The CDR3 nucleotides read TGTGCCAGCAGCTTGTATGGGGCTGAGCAGTTCTTC. The full variable domain, rest sourced from reference TRBV5-5 and TRBJ2-1, is DAGVTQSPTHLIKTRGQQVTLRCSPISGHKSVSWYQQVLGQGPQFIFQYYEKEERGRGNFPDRFSARQFPNYSSELNVNALLLGDSALYLCASSLYGAEQFFGPGTRLTVL.